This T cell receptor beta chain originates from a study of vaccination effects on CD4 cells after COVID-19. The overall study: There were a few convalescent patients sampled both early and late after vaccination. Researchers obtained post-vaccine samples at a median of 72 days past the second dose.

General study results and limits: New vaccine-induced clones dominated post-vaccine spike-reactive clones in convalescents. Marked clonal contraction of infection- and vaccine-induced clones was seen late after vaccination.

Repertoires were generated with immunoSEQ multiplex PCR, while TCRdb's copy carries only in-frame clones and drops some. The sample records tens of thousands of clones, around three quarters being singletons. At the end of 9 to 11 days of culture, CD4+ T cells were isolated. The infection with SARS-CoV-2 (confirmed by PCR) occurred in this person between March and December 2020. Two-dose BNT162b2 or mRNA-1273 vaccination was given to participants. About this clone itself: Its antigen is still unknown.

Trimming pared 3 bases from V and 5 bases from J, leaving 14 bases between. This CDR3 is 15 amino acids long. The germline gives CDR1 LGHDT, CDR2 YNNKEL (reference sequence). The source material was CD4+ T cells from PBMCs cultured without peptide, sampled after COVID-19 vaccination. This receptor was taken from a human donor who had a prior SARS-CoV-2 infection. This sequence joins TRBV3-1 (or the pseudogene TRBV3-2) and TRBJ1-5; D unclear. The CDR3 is CASSQNPDGDQPQHF. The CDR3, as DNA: TGTGCCAGCAGCCAGAACCCGGACGGGGATCAGCCCCAGCATTTT.